This paragraph reports one TCR beta chain. The T cells that were sequenced for TCR beta were CD8+ and CD4+ cells from blood. Both CD4+ and CD8+ T cells were negatively isolated, and TEMRA cells underwent FACS enrichment. The source of the sample is a study of CD8 T cells in Susac syndrome. About the study: When blood was drawn, patients with Susac syndrome were on intravenous immunoglobulin alone, on corticosteroids, or therapy-naive.

CDR3 length equals 12 residues. Trimming removed 2 bases from V and 3 bases from J, with 5 bases in between. Germline loops: CDR1 MGHRA, CDR2 YSYEKL. When the RNA was reverse transcribed, random hexamers were used with an input of 0.5 to 1 ug. An immunoSEQ multiplex PCR amplified TCR beta CDR3 over 54 Vbeta and 13 Jbeta. TCRdb reanalysed the immunoSEQ multiplex PCR reads using MiXCR and keeps one entry per CDR3 protein. The top ten clones hold 0.1% of a sample with around 230,000 distinct CDR3 sequences, around 96% of them seen once. The sequence came from a human donor with Susac syndrome. V gene TRBV4-1 combines with J gene TRBJ2-7; D ambiguous. Material: CD4+ T cells from PBMCs. This CDR3 reads CASSQMDYEQYF. The CDR3 DNA is TGCGCCAGCAGCCAAATGGACTACGAGCAGTACTTC.